This T cell receptor (beta chain) was captured by sequencing in a study of cytomegalovirus exposure and HLA in healthy donors. Study details: The 120 validation repertoires matched the 600 to 700 first-cohort repertoires in platform, a later analysis reported.

Study-level results: The study recorded 160 or so TCR beta chains that were cytomegalovirus-associated. There were some public TCRs occurring in many donors, but most TCR sequences were rare.

Concerning this clone: Its antigen remains unknown.

TCRdb's copy holds only in-frame clones and misses some; the assay was immunoSEQ multiplex PCR. This sample has 100,000 to 120,000 clones; roughly 89% occur once, and the top ten carry approximately 1.9%. Germline loops: CDR1 SGHTA, CDR2 FQGTGA. V shed 5 bases and J 3 bases; nucleotides not matched to a gene: 4. CDR3 length: 14 amino acids. The source is a young woman in good health and CMV-seronegative. The chain links TRBV7-3 to TRBJ2-3; 8 nucleotides agree with TRBD2. The sample was PBMCs. The CDR3: CASSLGLATDTQYF. CDR3 nucleotide sequence: TGTGCCAGCAGCCTCGGACTAGCAACAGATACGCAGTATTTT.